This T cell receptor (beta chain) is drawn from a study of Graves' ophthalmopathy and Graves' hyperthyroidism. Study-level background: Peripheral blood was gathered at the point of initial diagnosis, before any treatment started. The study, taken as a whole, reports: Among thyroid clonotypes expanded above 0.001 frequency, most also appeared in blood. With about 88% sensitivity and over 65% specificity, a 13-signature model separated ophthalmopathy from stable hyperthyroidism.

CDR3 length: 13 residues. The V end was cut by 5 bases, the J end by 7 bases, with 18 bases between. CDR1 and CDR2 from the germline V gene are DFQATT and SNEGSKA (reference sequence). Hyperthyroidism was considered stable when no ophthalmopathy appeared within 18 months of follow-up. Researchers took RNA transcripts and amplified TCR beta CDR3 regions from them. First-round RT-PCR used HTBI primers; second-round multiplex PCR followed. TCRdb used MiXCR to reprocess the multiplex PCR reads, holding one entry per CDR3 protein. The sample has roughly 410,000 distinct CDR3 sequences, 15% to 17% seen once. This clonotype was picked up a small number of times. Its specificity is not known.

This chain links TRBV20-1 with TRBJ2-7, with D perhaps matching TRBD1 (5 bases). This sequence was found in a woman between 18 and 29 years old with stable Graves' hyperthyroidism. Sequencing was done on a sample of peripheral blood. This CDR3 reads CSALPPGSWEQYF. The DNA of the CDR3 is TGCAGTGCTCTCCCTCCAGGGTCTTGGGAGCAGTACTTC.